The 26 T cell receptor beta chains presented below share a single source sample, sequenced in a study of cytomegalovirus exposure and HLA in healthy donors. Primers for the PCR totalled 60 Vbeta and 13 Jbeta. TCRdb keeps only in-frame clones here, not all; method: immunoSEQ multiplex PCR. The sample yields 150,000 to 200,000 clones, around four fifths seen once. Sequences were obtained from PBMCs. The receptors here all came from a woman under 30 in good health and CMV-seronegative.

The rearrangement uses TRBV7-9 and TRBJ2-5, with 8 bases aligning to TRBD2. The length of the CDR3 is 15 residues. Unmatched junction bases numbered 7, after V lost 4 bases and J lost 3 bases. Germline-derived CDR1 and CDR2 are SEHNR and FQNEAQ (reference sequence). The CDR3 region has the DNA TGTGCCAGCAGCTCTACGGGACTAGTGGAAGAGACCCAGTACTTC. The encoded protein is CASSSTGLVEETQYF.

This chain uses TRBV10-3 with TRBJ2-1; 8 bases line up with TRBD2. Per the germline V gene, CDR1 is ENHRY and CDR2 is SYGVKD. This CDR3 comprises 13 residues. V lost 6 bases, J lost 4 bases, and 2 bases stayed unmatched. This CDR3 is CAISGGGYNEQFF. The CDR3 DNA reads TGTGCCATCAGCGGGGGGGGATACAATGAGCAGTTCTTC.

The rearrangement uses TRBV7-9 and TRBJ2-6; no clear D gene. In germline, CDR1 is SEHNR, CDR2 FQNEAQ (reference sequence). The ends were cut back, 2 bases at V and 0 bases at J, with 5 bases in the middle. CDR3 length: 15 residues. Here the CDR3 DNA reads TGTGCCAGCAGCTTACACAGCTCTGGGGCCAACGTCCTGACTTTC. Protein: CASSLHSSGANVLTF.

Concerning this clone itself: The junction and the germline gene differ at one end; a read error may be behind it. The rearrangement joins TRBV30 to TRBJ2-4, with D possibly being TRBD1 (6 bases). Germline-derived CDR1 and CDR2 are GTSNPN and SVGIG (reference sequence). The CDR3 runs 13 residues. For the CDR3, the DNA is TGTGCCGGGAACAGGGAGCCCAAAAACAGTCAGTACTTC. It is translated as CAGNREPKNSQYF. Complete variable domain (other parts from reference TRBV30 and TRBJ2-4): SQTIHQWPATLVQPVGSPLSLECTVEGTSNPNLYWYRQAAGRGLQLLFYSVGIGQISSEVPQNLSASRPQDRQFILSSKKLLLSDSGFYLCAGNREPKNSQYFGAGTRLSVL.

The genes are TRBV12-2 and TRBJ1-1; the table's D call, TRBD1, was not checked against the DNA. TRBV12-2 constitutes a pseudogene. The CDR3 extends over 13 amino acids. The CDR3 DNA reads as TGTGCAAGTCGCTGGACAGGGGACACTGAAGCTTTCTTT. This encodes CASRWTGDTEAFF.

J is TRBJ2-1 and V is TRBV5-1, with 9 bases that match TRBD2. CDR1 SGHRS and CDR2 YFSETQ come from the germline V gene. This CDR3 contains 19 residues. The V segment lost 1 base and the J segment 5 bases; nucleotides outside the gene matches: 16. CDR3 nucleotides: TGCGCCAGCAGCTTGCGCCCCTCGCGGGGGGGGTTTCGGGACAATGAGCAGTTCTTC. It yields the protein CASSLRPSRGGFRDNEQFF.

This clone was picked up one time. The chain combines TRBV13 with TRBJ2-1; 9 bases map to TRBD1. In germline, CDR1 is PRHDT, CDR2 FYEKMQ (reference sequence). Trimming at V came to 1 base and at J to 0 bases, leaving 13 bases not matched to a gene. The CDR3 loop spans 20 amino acids. This CDR3 reads CASSLVVGQGSPSSYNEQFF. CDR3 in DNA: TGTGCCAGCAGCTTAGTAGTAGGACAGGGGTCCCCTAGCTCCTACAATGAGCAGTTCTTC.

The gene calls are TRBV19 and TRBJ2-5; D is possibly TRBD1 (5 bases). The CDR3 runs 14 residues. The V gene lost 6 bases and the J gene lost 1 base, with 12 bases spanning the gap. Per the germline V gene, CDR1 is LNHDA and CDR2 is SQIVND (reference sequence). CDR3 protein: CASRASGCQETQYF. The DNA for the CDR3 is TGTGCCAGTAGGGCCTCAGGGTGCCAAGAGACCCAGTACTTC. Variable domain in full (rest from reference TRBV19 and TRBJ2-5): DGGITQSPKYLFRKEGQNVTLSCEQNLNHDAMYWYRQDPGQGLRLIYYSQIVNDFQKGDIAEGYSVSREKKESFPLTVTSAQKNPTAFYLCASRASGCQETQYFGPGTRLLVL.

The chain couples TRBV29-1 to TRBJ1-3; 7 bases agree with TRBD1. The CDR3 is 13 residues long. Germline V gives CDR1 SQVTM, CDR2 ANQGSEA. The ends lost 8 bases at V and 4 bases at J; junction bases unmatched: 8. As DNA, the CDR3 is TGCAGCACGGCTACAGGGGCGGGAAACACCATATATTTT. It is translated as CSTATGAGNTIYF.

This clone was seen only a few times. The rearrangement uses TRBV4-2 and TRBJ2-7, with 8 bases lining up with TRBD1. V shed 5 bases and J 6 bases; nucleotides not matched to a gene: 3. The CDR3 spans 12 residues. In germline, CDR1 is LGHNA, CDR2 YNFKEQ. As DNA, the CDR3 is TGTGCCAGCAGCGACAGGGGTGGCGAGCAGTACTTC. This sequence encodes CASSDRGGEQYF.

V is TRBV19 and J is TRBJ1-1; 7 nucleotides align to TRBD1. Germline CDR1 is LNHDA and CDR2 is SQIVND (reference sequence). The CDR3 length is 14 residues. With V trimmed by 1 base and J by 4 bases, 3 bases remained unmatched. CDR3 coding DNA: TGTGCCAGTAGTATAGGGGACAGACGCACTGAAGCTTTCTTT. It specifies CASSIGDRRTEAFF.

The chain carries TRBV4-2 and TRBJ2-3; 10 positions match TRBD2. Trimming cost V 3 bases and J 4 bases; bases outside gene matches: 10. In germline, CDR1 is LGHNA, CDR2 YNFKEQ. This CDR3 has 17 residues. As DNA, the CDR3 is TGTGCCAGCAGCCAGGGGGTAGAGCGGGGGGGTTCAGATACGCAGTATTTT. Protein sequence: CASSQGVERGGSDTQYF.

This clone has more than one count but fewer than ten. The V gene is TRBV11-2, the J gene TRBJ1-1, with D possibly matching TRBD1 (5 bases). The CDR3 runs to 13 residues. The V end was cut by 4 bases, the J end by 4 bases, with 10 bases between. Germline V lookup: CDR1 SGHAT, CDR2 FQNNGV. The CDR3 protein is CASSWTGGTEAFF. Written as DNA, the CDR3 is TGTGCCAGCAGCTGGACGGGGGGCACTGAAGCTTTCTTT.

The gene calls are TRBV2 and TRBJ1-6; D unclear. This CDR3 has 13 residues. Germline V lookup: CDR1 SNHLY, CDR2 FYNNEI. V lost 6 bases to trimming and J lost 7 bases, with 10 bases between them. CDR3 nucleotides: TGTGCCAGCAGGGCGACTCAGAATTCACCCCTCCACTTT. Its translation: CASRATQNSPLHF. Using reference TRBV2 and TRBJ1-6 for the parts outside the CDR3, the full variable domain is EPEVTQTPSHQVTQMGQEVILRCVPISNHLYFYWYRQILGQKVEFLVSFYNNEISEKSEIFDDQFSVERPDGSNFTLKIRSTKLEDSAMYFCASRATQNSPLHFGNGTRLTVT.

The chain employs TRBV6-5 and TRBJ1-2; maybe TRBD1 (5 bases). CDR3 length: 15 amino acids. Germline values: CDR1 MNHEY, CDR2 SVGAGI. V lost 0 bases to trimming and J lost 5 bases, with 13 bases between them. The CDR3 DNA follows: TGTGCCAGCAGTTACTCGGGGGAGGGATGGTATGGCTACACCTTC. Protein sequence: CASSYSGEGWYGYTF.

The chain uses TRBV11-3 and TRBJ2-1; TRBD2 might be the D (6 bases). CDR3 length equals 13 residues. From germline, CDR1 is SGHNT and CDR2 YENEEA. Trimming pared 5 bases from V and 12 bases from J, leaving 17 bases between. Written as DNA, the CDR3 is TGTGCCAGCAGCGCGGGGACGAGACGCCGGCAGTTCTTC. This codes for CASSAGTRRRQFF.

This clone was detected only once. The CDR3 protein is CATRSFSNQPQHF. The CDR3 DNA is TGTGCCACTCGGAGTTTTAGCAATCAGCCCCAGCATTTT. V and J are TRBV19 and TRBJ1-5; D remains unclear. Trimming shortened V by 10 bases and J by 0 bases, and 10 bases separated the two germline ends. The CDR3 has 13 residues. Germline CDR1 LNHDA, CDR2 SQIVND (reference sequence).

The chain joins TRBV19 to TRBJ2-7, with D unclear. The length of the CDR3 is 14 residues. V was shortened by 0 bases and J by 6 bases, with 12 bases between the two germline ends. The germline CDR1 and CDR2 sequences are LNHDA and SQIVND (reference sequence). CDR3 amino acids: CASSIDRTYGEQYF. The DNA of the CDR3 is TGTGCCAGTAGTATAGATCGAACTTACGGCGAGCAGTACTTC.

The chain carries TRBV18 and TRBJ1-3; a weak D match, TRBD1 (5 bases). The CDR3 consists of 14 residues. Germline CDR1 KGHSH, CDR2 LQKENI. Trimming shortened V by 3 bases and J by 2 bases, and 8 bases separated the two germline ends. Here the CDR3 DNA reads TGTGCCAGCTCACCGGGGGGAGCTGGAAACACCATATATTTT. This translates into CASSPGGAGNTIYF.

The rearrangement uses TRBV7-3 and TRBJ1-1; D is undetermined. The germline V gene has CDR1 SGHTA and CDR2 FQGTGA. The CDR3 runs 13 residues. Trimming stripped 8 bases from V and 3 bases from J, with 13 bases between. CDR3 region: CASARGPDTEAFF. The DNA of the CDR3 is TGTGCCAGCGCCCGGGGTCCGGACACTGAAGCTTTCTTT. The full variable domain, in which reference TRBV7-3 and TRBJ1-1 provide the parts outside the CDR3, is GAGVSQTPSNKVTEKGKYVELRCDPISGHTALYWYRQSLGQGPEFLIYFQGTGAADDSGLPNDRFFAVRPEGSVSTLKIQRTERGDSAVYLCASARGPDTEAFFGQGTRLTVV.

To note about this clone: Different DNA sequences within this sample yield the same CDR3. This chain joins TRBV2 and TRBJ1-5, with TRBD1 identical over 7 bases. Germline V gene sequence: CDR1 SNHLY, CDR2 FYNNEI. The V and J ends lost 7 bases and 2 bases, in that order; junction bases with no gene match: 2. The CDR3 consists of 13 residues. DNA of the CDR3: TGTGCCAGCACAGGGGGTGGCAATCAGCCCCAGCATTTT. It yields the protein CASTGGGNQPQHF.

This chain connects TRBV29-1 to TRBJ2-2; D unclear. The CDR3 contains 13 residues. Trimming removed 4 bases from V and 2 bases from J, with 8 bases in between. Looked up from germline, CDR1 is SQVTM and CDR2 is ANQGSEA. The CDR3 protein is CSVVFRNTGELFF. For the CDR3, the DNA is TGCAGCGTTGTGTTCAGAAACACCGGGGAGCTGTTTTTT.

The rearrangement uses TRBV2 and TRBJ2-2, with D tentatively TRBD1 (5 bases). The CDR3 contains 13 residues. V was trimmed by 8 bases and J by 4 bases, leaving 11 bases between them. Germline loops: CDR1 SNHLY, CDR2 FYNNEI. CDR3 loop: CASGADSTGELFF. Written as DNA, the CDR3 is TGTGCCAGCGGGGCGGATAGCACCGGGGAGCTGTTTTTT.

The CDR3: CASSEDRSYEQYF. The CDR3 DNA follows: TGTGCCAGTAGTGAGGATCGGAGTTACGAGCAGTACTTC. The J gene is TRBJ2-7, the V gene TRBV19, with no clear D. The CDR3 is 13 amino acids. CDR1 and CDR2 (germline): LNHDA, SQIVND (reference sequence). V lost 5 bases and J lost 4, with 12 bases in between.

This clone was observed a single time. The rearrangement uses TRBV7-6 and TRBJ1-4, with a possible D match to TRBD1 (6 bases). Germline V CDR1 and CDR2: SGHVS, FNYEAQ. This CDR3 spans 16 amino acids. Trimming stripped 6 bases from V and 4 bases from J, with 18 bases between. CDR3 sequence (DNA): TGTGCCAGCAGTGCAAGCGGGGGCCTACTTAATGAAAAACTGTTTTTT. Translated: CASSASGGLLNEKLFF. Using reference TRBV7-6 and TRBJ1-4 for the parts outside the CDR3, the full variable domain is GAGVSQSPRYKVTKRGQDVALRCDPISGHVSLYWYRQALGQGPEFLTYFNYEAQQDKSGLPNDRFSAERPEGSISTLTIQRTEQRDSAMYRCASSASGGLLNEKLFFGSGTQLSVL.

The rearrangement uses TRBV28 and TRBJ2-1, with a tentative D call TRBD1 (6 bases). CDR1 and CDR2 from the germline V gene are MDHEN and SYDVKM. There are 14 residues in the CDR3. The V end lost 7 bases, the J end lost 3 bases, and 13 bases lay between the germline ends. CDR3 residues: CASIAPGVYNEQFF. The DNA for the CDR3 is TGTGCCAGCATCGCCCCAGGGGTCTACAATGAGCAGTTCTTC.